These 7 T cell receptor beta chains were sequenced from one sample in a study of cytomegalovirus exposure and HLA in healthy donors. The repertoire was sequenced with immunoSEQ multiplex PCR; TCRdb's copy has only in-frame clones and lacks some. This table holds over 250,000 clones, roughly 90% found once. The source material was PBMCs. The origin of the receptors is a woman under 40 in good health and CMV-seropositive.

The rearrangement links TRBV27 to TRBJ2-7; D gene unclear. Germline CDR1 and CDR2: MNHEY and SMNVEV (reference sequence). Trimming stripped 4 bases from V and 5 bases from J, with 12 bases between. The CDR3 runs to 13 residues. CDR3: CASSWVGQDEQYF. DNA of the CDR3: TGTGCCAGCAGTTGGGTAGGGCAGGACGAGCAGTACTTC.

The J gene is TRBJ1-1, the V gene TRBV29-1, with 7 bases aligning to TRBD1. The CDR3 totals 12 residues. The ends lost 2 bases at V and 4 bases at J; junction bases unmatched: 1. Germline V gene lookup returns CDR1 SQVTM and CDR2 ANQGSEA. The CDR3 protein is CSVEQGGTEAFF. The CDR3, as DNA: TGCAGCGTTGAACAGGGGGGCACTGAAGCTTTCTTT.

The CDR3 sequence is CASSLAGRGEKLFF. The CDR3 DNA reads TGTGCCAGCAGCTTAGCCGGCAGGGGTGAAAAACTGTTTTTT. V gene TRBV7-2 combines with J gene TRBJ1-4, with D possibly matching TRBD1 (6 bases). The CDR3 is 14 amino acids. Deletions cut 0 bases from V and 7 bases from J, with 9 bases between. CDR1 and CDR2 (germline): SGHTA, FQGNSA.

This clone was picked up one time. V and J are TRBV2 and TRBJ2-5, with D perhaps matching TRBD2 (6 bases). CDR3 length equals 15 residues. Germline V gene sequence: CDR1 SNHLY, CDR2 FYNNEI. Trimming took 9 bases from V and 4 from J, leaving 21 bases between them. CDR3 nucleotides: TGTGCCAGTCTCTCCGGCCGGGAGCTGTTAGAGACCCAGTACTTC. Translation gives CASLSGRELLETQYF.

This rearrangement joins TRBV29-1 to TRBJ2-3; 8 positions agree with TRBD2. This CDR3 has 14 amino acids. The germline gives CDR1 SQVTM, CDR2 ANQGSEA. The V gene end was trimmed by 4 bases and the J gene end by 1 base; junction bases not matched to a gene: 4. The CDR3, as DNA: TGCAGCGTTGTCAAAGCGGGAGGCACAGATACGCAGTATTTT. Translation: CSVVKAGGTDTQYF.

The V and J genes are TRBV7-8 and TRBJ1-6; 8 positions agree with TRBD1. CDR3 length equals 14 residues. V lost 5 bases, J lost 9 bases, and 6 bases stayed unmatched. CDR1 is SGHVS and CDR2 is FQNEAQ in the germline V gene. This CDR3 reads CASSPGQGASPLHF. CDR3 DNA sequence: TGTGCCAGCAGCCCTGGACAGGGAGCTTCACCCCTCCACTTT.

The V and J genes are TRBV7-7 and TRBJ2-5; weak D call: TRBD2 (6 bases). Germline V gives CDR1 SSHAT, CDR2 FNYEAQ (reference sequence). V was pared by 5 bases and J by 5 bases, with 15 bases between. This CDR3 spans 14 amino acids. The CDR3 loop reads CASSRVGAGETQYF. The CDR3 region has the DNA TGTGCCAGCAGCCGTGTAGGGGCGGGGGAGACCCAGTACTTC. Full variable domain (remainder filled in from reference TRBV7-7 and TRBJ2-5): GAGVSQSPRYKVTKRGQDVTLRCDPISSHATLYWYQQALGQGPEFLTYFNYEAQPDKSGLPSDRFSAERPEGSISTLTIQRTEQRDSAMYRCASSRVGAGETQYFGPGTRLLVL.